This T cell receptor (beta chain) was obtained from a study of T cell responses to AZD1222 COVID-19 vaccine. Repertoires were generated with immunoSEQ multiplex PCR, while TCRdb's copy carries only in-frame clones and drops some. The sample lists 130,000 to 150,000 clones, about 93% seen once, with 2.5% to 3% in the top ten. The sample holds one count of this clone. The target antigen is unknown. Study-wide results and caveats: Following two doses of AZD1222, Spike-specific TCR breadth and depth rose. Reportedly, nearly half the spike-specific TCRs target unmutated variant regions. Donors were largely white British and mainly female; clonal diversity was possibly underestimated.

The CDR3 totals 14 residues. V was pared by 0 bases and J by 6 bases, with 9 bases between. Germline CDR1 SGHAT, CDR2 FQNNGV. This TCR came from an adult in good health. The sequencing here drew on peripheral blood, taken on day 0 of MenACWY control vaccination. The genes are TRBV11-2 and TRBJ1-5; possibly TRBD1 for D (6 bases). CDR3 protein: CASSLEAGVQPQHF. CDR3 sequence (DNA): TGTGCCAGCAGCTTAGAGGCAGGGGTTCAGCCCCAGCATTTT. The full variable domain, completed using reference TRBV11-2 and TRBJ1-5, is EAGVAQSPRYKIIEKRQSVAFWCNPISGHATLYWYQQILGQGPKLLIQFQNNGVVDDSQLPKDRFSAERLKGVDSTLKIQPAKLEDSAVYLCASSLEAGVQPQHFGDGTRLSIL.